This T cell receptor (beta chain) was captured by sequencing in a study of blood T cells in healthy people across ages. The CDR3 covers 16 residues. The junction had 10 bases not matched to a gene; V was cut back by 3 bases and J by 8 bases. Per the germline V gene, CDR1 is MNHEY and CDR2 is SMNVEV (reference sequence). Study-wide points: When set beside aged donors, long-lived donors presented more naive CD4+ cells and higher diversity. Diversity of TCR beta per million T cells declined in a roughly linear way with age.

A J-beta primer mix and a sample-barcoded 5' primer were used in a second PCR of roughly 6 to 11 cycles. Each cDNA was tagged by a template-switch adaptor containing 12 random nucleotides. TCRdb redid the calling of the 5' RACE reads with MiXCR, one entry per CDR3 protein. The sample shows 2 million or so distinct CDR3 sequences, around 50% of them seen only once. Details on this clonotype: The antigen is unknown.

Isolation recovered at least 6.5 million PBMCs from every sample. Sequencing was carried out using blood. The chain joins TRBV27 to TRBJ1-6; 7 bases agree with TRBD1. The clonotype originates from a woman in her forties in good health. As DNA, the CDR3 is TGTGCCAGCAGTTTCCGGGACAGATTTTCGGATTCACCCCTCCACTTT. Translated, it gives CASSFRDRFSDSPLHF.